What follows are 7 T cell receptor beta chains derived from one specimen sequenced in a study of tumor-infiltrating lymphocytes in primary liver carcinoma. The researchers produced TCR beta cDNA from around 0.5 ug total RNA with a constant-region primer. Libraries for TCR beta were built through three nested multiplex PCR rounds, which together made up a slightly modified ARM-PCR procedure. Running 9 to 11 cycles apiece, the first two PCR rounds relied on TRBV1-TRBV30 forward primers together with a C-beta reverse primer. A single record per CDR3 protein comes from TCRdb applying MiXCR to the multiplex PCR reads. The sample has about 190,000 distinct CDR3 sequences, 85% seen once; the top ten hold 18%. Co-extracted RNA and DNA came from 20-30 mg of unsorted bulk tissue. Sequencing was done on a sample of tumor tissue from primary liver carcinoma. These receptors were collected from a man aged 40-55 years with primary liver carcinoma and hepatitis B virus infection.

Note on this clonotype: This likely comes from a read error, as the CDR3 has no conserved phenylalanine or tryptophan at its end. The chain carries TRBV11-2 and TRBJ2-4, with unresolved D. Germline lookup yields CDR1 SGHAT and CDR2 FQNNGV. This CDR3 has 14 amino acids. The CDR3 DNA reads TGTGTCTGCAGCTTAGAAGGCTACAAAAACATTCAGTACATC. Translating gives CVCSLEGYKNIQYI.

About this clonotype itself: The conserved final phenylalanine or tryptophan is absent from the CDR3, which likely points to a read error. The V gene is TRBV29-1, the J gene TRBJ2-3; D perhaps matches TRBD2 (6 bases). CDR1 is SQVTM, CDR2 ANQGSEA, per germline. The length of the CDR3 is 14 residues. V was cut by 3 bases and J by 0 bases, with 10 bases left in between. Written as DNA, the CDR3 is TGCAGCGTTGAGACTAGTCTTAGCACAGATACGCAGTATTAT. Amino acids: CSVETSLSTDTQYY.

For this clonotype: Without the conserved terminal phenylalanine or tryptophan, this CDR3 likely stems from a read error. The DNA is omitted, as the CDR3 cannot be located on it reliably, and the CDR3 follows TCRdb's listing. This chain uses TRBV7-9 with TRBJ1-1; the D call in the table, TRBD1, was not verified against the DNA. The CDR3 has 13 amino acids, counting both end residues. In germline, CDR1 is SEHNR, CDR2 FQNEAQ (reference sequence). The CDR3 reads CASSLGVETEDFY.

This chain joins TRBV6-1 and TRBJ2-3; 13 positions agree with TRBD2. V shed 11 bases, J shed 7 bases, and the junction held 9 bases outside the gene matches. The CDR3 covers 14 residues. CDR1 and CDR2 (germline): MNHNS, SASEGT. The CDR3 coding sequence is TGTGCCTTCGGACTAGCGGGAGAAACATATACGCAGTATTTT. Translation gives CAFGLAGETYTQYF.

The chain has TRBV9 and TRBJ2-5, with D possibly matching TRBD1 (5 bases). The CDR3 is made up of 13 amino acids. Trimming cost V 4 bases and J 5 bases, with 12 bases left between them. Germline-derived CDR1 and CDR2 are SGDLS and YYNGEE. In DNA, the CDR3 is TGTGCCAGCAGCCGCGACAGCTGGGAGACCCAGTACTTC. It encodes CASSRDSWETQYF.

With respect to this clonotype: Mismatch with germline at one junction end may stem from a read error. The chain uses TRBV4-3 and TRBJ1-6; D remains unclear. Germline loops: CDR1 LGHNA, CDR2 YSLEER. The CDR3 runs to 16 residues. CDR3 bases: TGCGCCGGCAGCCATGCACAAACCGTCGATAATTCATCCCTACACTTT. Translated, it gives CAGSHAQTVDNSSLHF.

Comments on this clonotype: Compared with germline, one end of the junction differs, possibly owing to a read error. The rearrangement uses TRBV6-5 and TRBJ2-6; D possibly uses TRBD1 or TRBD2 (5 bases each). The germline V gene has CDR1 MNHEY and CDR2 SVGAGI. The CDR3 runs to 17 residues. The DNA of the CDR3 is TGTGCCAGCAGTTACGGAGGCAGTTCCCCTGGGGCCAACGTCCTGGCTTTC. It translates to CASSYGGSSPGANVLAF.